These T cell receptor beta chains were read from a single sample in a study of cytomegalovirus exposure and HLA in healthy donors. Assay used: immunoSEQ multiplex PCR; TCRdb lists only in-frame clones, some missing. The sample comprises more than 250,000 clones, around 90% of which are singletons, and about 1% rests with the top ten. The sequenced sample was PBMCs. The receptor set was obtained from a woman in her twenties or thirties in good health and CMV-seropositive. Each CDR3 is given with its conserved first and last residue. The D gene is left open where the match is weak. A row's size may be missing; if present it is once, few, many or a size class.

cdr3_length d_call j_call clone_size v_call cdr3_aa cdr3_nt
21 TRBD2 TRBJ2-1 NA TRBV29-1 CSVVRSGTSGGVISSYNEQFF TGCAGCGTTGTCCGCTCCGGGACTAGCGGGGGGGTCATTAGCTCCTACAATGAGCAGTTCTTC
15 TRBD1 TRBJ2-1 NA TRBV6-1 CASIDRGRGYNEQFF TGTGCCAGTATCGACAGGGGGCGCGGGTACAATGAGCAGTTCTTC
14 NA TRBJ2-7 NA TRBV7-2 CASSNSGASYEQYF TGTGCCAGCAGCAATAGCGGAGCTTCCTACGAGCAGTACTTC
13 TRBD2 TRBJ2-7 NA TRBV6-1 CASGLALTYEQYF TGTGCCAGCGGACTAGCCCTCACCTACGAGCAGTACTTC
12 NA TRBJ2-1 NA TRBV25-1 CASGRDGNEQFF TGTGCCAGCGGCCGGGACGGGAATGAGCAGTTCTTC
15 TRBD1 TRBJ1-4 NA TRBV6-5 CASRRDSVTNEKLFF TGTGCCAGCAGGCGGGACAGCGTAACTAATGAAAAACTGTTTTTT
15 NA TRBJ1-2 NA TRBV25-1 CASSSRGTDSYGYTF TGTGCCAGCAGCTCTAGGGGTACGGACTCCTATGGCTACACCTTC
15 TRBD1 TRBJ2-6 NA TRBV6-6 CASSLQGTGANVLTF TGTGCCAGCAGCTTACAGGGGACTGGGGCCAACGTCCTGACTTTC
18 TRBD2 TRBJ2-1 NA TRBV5-6 CASSFRTSGLATGNEQFF TGTGCCAGCAGCTTTCGGACTAGCGGGTTGGCGACGGGGAATGAGCAGTTCTTC
13 NA TRBJ2-5 NA TRBV5-6 CASSLGTQETQYF TGTGCCAGCAGCTTGGGGACCCAAGAGACCCAGTACTTC
14 TRBD2 TRBJ2-1 NA TRBV7-9 CASSFSGSLNEQFF TGTGCCAGCAGCTTTAGCGGGAGTTTAAATGAGCAGTTCTTC
15 NA TRBJ1-2 once TRBV15 CATSTSTGWTGGYTF TGTGCCACCAGCACTTCGACAGGATGGACGGGTGGCTACACCTTC
14 NA TRBJ2-3 few TRBV7-7 CASSVTGRTDTQYF TGTGCCAGCAGCGTAACAGGACGCACAGATACGCAGTATTTT
16 TRBD2 TRBJ2-1 NA TRBV5-1 CASSGVGTSAKNEQFF TGCGCCAGCAGCGGGGTGGGGACTAGCGCAAAGAATGAGCAGTTCTTC
14 NA TRBJ1-5 NA TRBV30 CAWSSDGYNQPQHF TGTGCCTGGAGCTCGGACGGCTACAATCAGCCCCAGCATTTT
15 NA TRBJ1-3 NA TRBV5-1 CASSWEQGTGNTIYF TGCGCCAGCAGCTGGGAACAGGGTACTGGAAACACCATATATTTT
15 NA TRBJ2-1 NA TRBV15 CATRTRASSYNEQFF TGTGCCACCAGGACAAGGGCCTCCTCCTACAATGAGCAGTTCTTC
16 TRBD2 TRBJ2-7 NA TRBV7-2 CASSPRTSGRAYEQYF TGTGCCAGCAGCCCTAGGACTAGCGGGAGAGCCTACGAGCAGTACTTC
17 NA TRBJ2-5 NA TRBV5-4 CASSLTVGAHIQETQYF TGTGCCAGCAGCTTGACTGTGGGGGCGCATATCCAAGAGACCCAGTACTTC
13 TRBD2 TRBJ2-5 once TRBV2 CASRVGLAETQYF TGTGCCAGCAGGGTCGGACTAGCGGAGACCCAGTACTTC
17 NA TRBJ1-2 NA TRBV9 CASSVDPNPDRNYGYTF TGTGCCAGCAGCGTAGACCCCAATCCCGACAGGAACTATGGCTACACCTTC
14 TRBD1 TRBJ2-7 NA TRBV29-1 CSVEAGTGTYEQYF TGCAGCGTTGAAGCCGGGACAGGGACGTACGAGCAGTACTTC
15 NA TRBJ2-2 NA TRBV5-6 CASSYLGENTGELFF TGTGCCAGCAGCTACCTCGGGGAGAACACCGGGGAGCTGTTTTTT
18 TRBD2 TRBJ2-3 NA TRBV11-1 CASSLAGLAVRGTDTQYF TGTGCCAGCAGCTTAGCGGGACTAGCGGTGAGGGGCACAGATACGCAGTATTTT
12 NA TRBJ2-7 NA TRBV5-4 CASSYRTYEQYF TGTGCCAGCAGCTACAGAACCTACGAGCAGTACTTC
15 NA TRBJ2-3 NA TRBV9 CASSVDNPSTDTQYF TGTGCCAGCAGCGTAGATAACCCTAGCACAGATACGCAGTATTTT
13 NA TRBJ2-2 NA TRBV6-5 CASSPQGPGELFF TGTGCCAGCAGTCCACAGGGTCCCGGGGAGCTGTTTTTT
16 NA TRBJ2-1 NA TRBV4-3 CASSQDPGRRYNEQFF TGCGCCAGCAGCCAAGATCCAGGGAGAAGGTACAATGAGCAGTTCTTC
13 NA TRBJ2-1 few TRBV2 CASSGGLVNEQFF TGTGCCAGCAGTGGTGGGCTAGTAAATGAGCAGTTCTTC
15 NA TRBJ2-7 few TRBV4-1 CASSRWTVSSHEQYF TGCGCCAGCAGCCGATGGACAGTATCAAGCCACGAGCAGTACTTC
16 TRBD1 TRBJ2-7 NA TRBV5-4 CASSLSLNRGRGEQYF TGTGCCAGCAGCTTGTCCCTTAACAGGGGCAGGGGCGAGCAGTACTTC
15 NA TRBJ1-1 NA TRBV9 CASSVGLGHAEGAFF TGTGCCAGCAGCGTAGGGTTGGGACACGCAGAAGGAGCTTTCTTT
16 TRBD1 TRBJ1-1 NA TRBV5-1 CASSVRRGGLGTEAFF TGCGCCAGCAGCGTCAGGAGAGGGGGCTTGGGCACTGAAGCTTTCTTT
16 NA TRBJ2-1 NA TRBV10-3 CAISEVGRGSYNEQFF TGTGCCATCAGTGAAGTCGGCAGGGGCTCCTACAATGAGCAGTTCTTC